The 3 T cell receptor beta chains below come from one sample, sequenced in a study of T cells in Graves' hyperthyroidism and ophthalmopathy. The investigators amplified TCR beta CDR3 regions from RNA transcripts. The primer set for the first-round RT-PCR of the TCR CDR3 was HTBI. TCRdb itself ran the multiplex PCR reads through MiXCR, one entry per CDR3 protein. The sample has roughly 500,000 distinct CDR3 sequences; around a fifth are singletons. Specimen: blood. Receptor source: a woman in her 70s with Graves' ophthalmopathy.

This clonotype was picked up many times. The chain uses TRBV5-4 and TRBJ2-3, with 7 bases lining up with TRBD2. V lost 0 bases, J lost 1 base, and 2 bases stayed unmatched. This CDR3 region has 15 residues. Germline V gives CDR1 SGHNT, CDR2 YYREEE (reference sequence). CDR3 sequence: CASSLVLAGTDTQYF. CDR3 nucleotide sequence: TGTGCCAGCAGCTTGGTCCTAGCGGGCACAGATACGCAGTATTTT.

Only a few counts were recorded for this clonotype. J is TRBJ2-5 and V is TRBV24-1; TRBD1 agrees at 7 bases. V dropped 0 bases and J dropped 2; count of bases not matched to a gene: 14. Germline lookup yields CDR1 KGHDR and CDR2 SFDVKD. The CDR3 runs 19 residues. CDR3 coding DNA: TGTGCCACCAGTGATTTGCGAGGAGGATCGGGACAGAGTCAAGAGACCCAGTACTTC. This encodes CATSDLRGGSGQSQETQYF.

This clonotype was recorded a few times. This rearrangement joins TRBV7-3 to TRBJ2-4, with TRBD2 identical over 9 bases. Germline V gene lookup returns CDR1 SGHTA and CDR2 FQGTGA. The V gene end was trimmed by 5 bases and the J gene end by 10 bases; junction bases not matched to a gene: 6. This CDR3 has 13 residues. For the CDR3, the DNA is TGTGCCAGCAGCCAGTATCTAGCGGGGATTCAGTACTTC. Protein: CASSQYLAGIQYF.